Listed below are T cell receptor beta chains from one sample, sequenced in a study of blood T cell repertoires in COVID-19. The method was immunoSEQ multiplex PCR; TCRdb's version includes in-frame clones alone and lacks a portion of them. The sample has some 29,000 clones; 76% are singletons. The specimen sequenced was peripheral blood. The receptors derive from a man aged 65 to 85 with acute or convalescent COVID-19. The CDR3 runs from the conserved cysteine through the conserved F or W. The D gene is left open where the match is weak. Size is stated for part of the rows, as once, few or many counts, or as a class when the clone is expanded.

TRBV14,TRBD1,TRBJ2-5,once,CASSQGTGQETQYF,TGTGCCAGCAGCCAGGGGACAGGACAAGAGACCCAGTACTTC
TRBV6-6,-,TRBJ1-2,-,CASSSDTTGGYTF,TGTGCCAGCAGTTCGGACACGACGGGTGGCTACACCTTC
TRBV19,-,TRBJ1-2,-,CASSISQGLYYGYTF,TGTGCCAGTAGTATTTCTCAGGGGCTGTACTATGGCTACACCTTC
TRBV4-3,-,TRBJ2-1,-,CASSRQKAGLVRNEQFF,TGCGCCAGCAGCCGCCAAAAAGCTGGCCTAGTTCGCAATGAGCAGTTCTTC
TRBV27,-,TRBJ1-3,-,CASRRSTGNTIYF,TGTGCCAGTCGTAGATCTACTGGAAACACCATATATTTT
TRBV6-5,TRBD1,TRBJ1-3,-,CASSLTGAHTIYF,TGTGCCAGCAGCCTGACAGGGGCGCACACCATATATTTT
TRBV25-1,TRBD2,TRBJ2-5,few,CASRSFGRADETQYF,TGTGCCAGCAGGAGCTTCGGGAGGGCCGACGAGACCCAGTACTTC
TRBV2,TRBD2,TRBJ2-5,-,CASIRSGVPQETQYF,TGTGCCAGCATACGGAGCGGGGTCCCCCAAGAGACCCAGTACTTC
TRBV7-2,-,TRBJ1-6,-,CASSQLPGAGSPLHF,TGTGCCAGCAGCCAGCTGCCAGGTGCTGGTTCACCCCTCCACTTT
TRBV5-5,-,TRBJ1-2,-,CASSLAVLMRGYTF,TGTGCCAGCAGCTTGGCTGTCCTCATGCGCGGCTACACCTTC
TRBV5-6,TRBD2,TRBJ2-1,-,CASSLTSGRAWANNEQFF,TGTGCCAGCAGCTTGACTAGCGGGAGGGCCTGGGCGAACAATGAGCAGTTCTTC
TRBV14,-,TRBJ1-1,-,CASSRTADTEAFF,TGTGCCAGCAGCAGGACAGCCGACACTGAAGCTTTCTTT
TRBV4-1,TRBD2,TRBJ2-3,few,CASSGTSGGPGSTDTQYF,TGCGCCAGCAGCGGGACTAGCGGGGGCCCCGGTAGCACAGATACGCAGTATTTT
TRBV11-3,TRBD2,TRBJ2-1,-,CASSLLAGAESEQFF,TGTGCCAGCAGCCTGCTAGCGGGAGCGGAGTCTGAGCAGTTCTTC
TRBV5-1,-,TRBJ1-4,once,CASSSSFSTVATNEKLFF,TGCGCCAGCAGCTCTTCATTTTCGACAGTCGCAACTAATGAAAAACTGTTTTTT
TRBV18,TRBD2,TRBJ2-5,-,CASSGAGELQETQYF,TGTGCCAGCTCCGGGGCGGGAGAACTCCAAGAGACCCAGTACTTC
TRBV7-3,TRBD2,TRBJ2-3,few,CASSLTGGLAGVGTDTQYF,TGTGCCAGCAGCTTAACAGGGGGACTAGCGGGAGTCGGCACAGATACGCAGTATTTT
TRBV19,TRBD2,TRBJ2-3,-,CASSPRTGGAYF,TGTGCCAGTAGTCCCAGGACGGGGGGGGCGTATTTT
TRBV5-8,TRBD1,TRBJ2-7,once,CASSLGTGEVSEQYF,TGTGCCAGCAGCTTGGGGACAGGGGAGGTTTCCGAGCAGTACTTC
TRBV24-1,TRBD2,TRBJ2-3,-,CATGGLAGVTRTDTQYF,TGTGCCACCGGGGGGCTAGCGGGGGTAACGCGCACAGATACGCAGTATTTT
TRBV7-2,TRBD2,TRBJ2-1,-,CASSPRLAGRYNEQFF,TGTGCCAGCAGCCCCCGACTAGCGGGACGATACAATGAGCAGTTCTTC
TRBV27,-,TRBJ2-6,-,CASSLSPGQPFSGANVLTF,TGTGCCAGCAGTTTATCTCCCGGACAGCCGTTTTCTGGGGCCAACGTCCTGACTTTC
TRBV5-4,-,TRBJ1-5,-,CASSLSPGQHQPQHF,TGTGCCAGCAGCTTGTCGCCAGGGCAACATCAGCCCCAGCATTTT
TRBV5-8,-,TRBJ1-6,-,CASSASQLLSASPLHF,TGTGCCAGCAGCGCATCTCAACTCCTCAGCGCTTCACCCCTCCACTTT
TRBV11-3,-,TRBJ1-1,-,CASSPPLKANTEAFF,TGTGCCAGCAGCCCCCCTCTCAAAGCAAACACTGAAGCTTTCTTT
TRBV5-4,-,TRBJ2-2,-,CASSLGLPPRELFF,TGTGCCAGCAGCTTGGGCCTACCCCCCAGGGAGCTGTTTTTT
TRBV7-9,TRBD1,TRBJ1-5,once,CASSWDRGEPQHF,TGTGCCAGCAGCTGGGACAGGGGAGAGCCCCAGCATTTT
TRBV7-9,-,TRBJ1-4,-,CASSLTGFEKLFF,TGTGCCAGCAGCCTTACAGGGTTTGAAAAACTGTTTTTT
TRBV5-4,-,TRBJ2-3,-,CASSLEGRSTDTQYF,TGTGCCAGCAGCTTGGAAGGGAGGAGCACAGATACGCAGTATTTT
TRBV10-3,-,TRBJ1-2,-,CAISREMRGYTF,TGTGCCATTTCCAGAGAAATGAGGGGCTACACCTTC
TRBV19,-,TRBJ2-7,few,CASSITATGGQYF,TGTGCCAGTAGTATAACGGCGACAGGCGGGCAGTACTTC
TRBV7-9,-,TRBJ1-1,-,CASTPLGAAEAFF,TGTGCCAGCACCCCTTTGGGGGCCGCTGAAGCTTTCTTT
TRBV5-1,TRBD2,TRBJ2-2,-,CASSPERGLANTGELFF,TGCGCCAGCAGCCCGGAGAGGGGACTAGCGAACACCGGGGAGCTGTTTTTT
TRBV9,TRBD1,TRBJ2-7,-,CASSVELGQGAEQYF,TGTGCCAGCAGCGTAGAACTGGGACAGGGGGCCGAGCAGTACTTC
TRBV18,TRBD1,TRBJ1-5,once,CASSPAFGQGLQPQHF,TGTGCCAGCTCACCCGCTTTTGGACAGGGCCTTCAGCCCCAGCATTTT
TRBV6-4,TRBD2,TRBJ2-2,-,CASSSGTSGRTGELFF,TGTGCCAGCAGTTCCGGGACTAGCGGGAGGACCGGGGAGCTGTTTTTT
TRBV6-5,-,TRBJ1-2,-,CASSYLDKNYGYTF,TGTGCCAGCAGTTACCTTGACAAGAACTATGGCTACACCTTC
TRBV28,-,TRBJ2-7,-,CASRRKGQYEGYEQYF,TGTGCCAGCAGGCGTAAAGGACAGTATGAAGGCTACGAGCAGTACTTC
TRBV19,TRBD2,TRBJ2-2,-,CASSIGPSGGNTGELFF,TGTGCCAGTAGTATAGGTCCCAGCGGGGGGAACACCGGGGAGCTGTTTTTT
TRBV7-6,-,TRBJ1-2,-,CASSLTDAGGYTF,TGTGCCAGCAGCTTAACAGATGCGGGGGGCTACACCTTC
TRBV28,-,TRBJ1-2,-,CASSEQHLYGYTF,TGTGCCAGCAGCGAACAGCATCTCTATGGCTACACCTTC
TRBV28,-,TRBJ2-3,few,CASSLGGAFVDTQYF,TGTGCCAGCAGCCTGGGGGGGGCCTTCGTAGATACGCAGTATTTT
TRBV7-3,TRBD2,TRBJ2-3,-,CASSLMGGRTDTQYF,TGTGCCAGCAGCTTAATGGGCGGGAGAACAGATACGCAGTATTTT
TRBV7-7,TRBD2,TRBJ2-3,-,CASSYGSGSTDTQYF,TGTGCCAGCAGTTACGGTAGCGGGTCCACAGATACGCAGTATTTT
TRBV5-8,-,TRBJ1-5,few,CASSLGQLGNQPQHF,TGTGCCAGCAGCTTGGGCCAGTTGGGCAATCAGCCCCAGCATTTT
TRBV7-3,TRBD1,TRBJ1-5,-,CASSLTGGQPQHF,TGTGCCAGCAGCTTGACAGGGGGACAGCCCCAGCATTTT
TRBV19,-,TRBJ2-2,-,CASSIAETTGELFF,TGTGCCAGTAGTATAGCTGAAACTACCGGGGAGCTGTTTTTT
TRBV10-3,-,TRBJ1-1,-,CAISPAPPGGDTEAFF,TGTGCCATCAGTCCTGCCCCACCCGGGGGGGACACTGAAGCTTTCTTT
TRBV6-2/TRBV6-3,-,TRBJ2-7,-,CASSYASRHSYEQYF,TGTGCCAGCAGTTACGCTAGCCGACACTCCTACGAGCAGTACTTC
TRBV18,TRBD1,TRBJ1-5,few,CASSLRGQGWNQPQHF,TGTGCCAGCTCACTCCGGGGACAGGGGTGGAATCAGCCCCAGCATTTT
TRBV27,TRBD1,TRBJ2-1,-,CASRPRDRGNEQFF,TGTGCCAGCAGGCCCCGGGACAGGGGTAATGAGCAGTTCTTC
TRBV18,TRBD1,TRBJ1-6,-,CASSQDRGNSPLHF,TGTGCCAGCTCGCAAGACAGGGGTAATTCACCCCTCCACTTT
TRBV7-2,-,TRBJ2-2,-,CASSLALNTGELFF,TGTGCCAGCAGCTTAGCCTTAAACACCGGGGAGCTGTTTTTT
TRBV12-3/TRBV12-4,-,TRBJ1-1,-,CASSLTAWTEAFF,TGTGCCAGCAGTTTAACTGCATGGACTGAAGCTTTCTTT